This TCR beta chain was sequenced for a study of identical twins. Findings and caveats of the study: Fewer insertions were carried by abundant cord blood beta clonotypes, but none was seen in memory repertoires. Out-of-frame sharing of TCR alpha in monozygotic twins was underestimated by models.

Many counts were recorded for this clonotype. The antigen is unknown. The CDR3 extends over 13 amino acids. Trimming cost V 5 bases and J 4 bases, with 14 bases left between them. Germline CDR1 and CDR2: DFQATT and SNEGSKA (reference sequence). The cDNA had a unique molecular identifier and a template-switch universal primer site. Each CDR3 protein gets one entry after TCRdb re-called the 5' RACE reads with MiXCR. The sample consists of about 530,000 distinct CDR3 sequences, approximately 16% of them appearing once. In addition, the sample was reused for a study of yellow fever vaccine responses in identical twins.

The clonotype originates from a woman aged 18-29 years in good health. Sequenced: CD4+ T cells sorted from blood. The chain uses TRBV20-1 and TRBJ1-2; weak D call: TRBD1 (6 bases). The CDR3 coding sequence is TGCAGTGCTCGATCAGGGGTGGGCTATGGCTACACCTTC. Translation gives CSARSGVGYGYTF.